This note documents a single TCR beta chain sequence. In the study's own analysis: Amplification with reference gene primers provided the estimates of nucleated cell counts. Sequencing used immunoSEQ multiplex PCR; TCRdb keeps in-frame clones, though not all of them. D and trimming come from the DNA, and the V and J calls and clone size come from that table. The repertoire holds about 170,000 clones, with around nine tenths as singletons. The entry originates in a study of blood T cell repertoires in COVID-19. Study in general: The study drew acute and convalescent COVID-19 samples from the United States, Italy and Spain.

Losses at the gene ends were 0 bases for V and 9 bases for J; bases not matched to a gene: 5. This CDR3 is built from 14 residues. Germline V CDR1 and CDR2: SGHRS, YFSETQ. Sequences were obtained from peripheral blood. The genes are TRBV5-1 and TRBJ1-3; 8 nucleotides match TRBD1. The source is a man between 65 and 85 years old with acute or convalescent COVID-19. The CDR3: CASSLEGTGGTIYF. The CDR3 DNA is TGCGCCAGCAGCTTGGAGGGGACAGGTGGCACCATATATTTT.